The sequence of this T cell receptor beta chain was determined in a study of blood T cell repertoires in COVID-19. Sequencing was performed with immunoSEQ multiplex PCR; in TCRdb, only in-frame clones are kept and a portion is missing. Seen here are approximately 70,000 clones, roughly four fifths observed once, and the top ten hold approximately 0.8%. This CDR3 has 12 amino acids. Between the trimmed V and J ends, which lost 3 bases and 4 bases, there was a span of 9 bases. CDR1 is SQVTM and CDR2 is ANQGSEA in the germline V gene. V gene TRBV29-1 combines with J gene TRBJ2-5; no reliable D call. Input material: peripheral blood. The TCR was taken from a woman in her 70s with acute or convalescent COVID-19. Here the CDR3 reads CSVDGRGETQYF. The CDR3, as DNA: TGCAGCGTTGATGGCAGAGGAGAGACCCAGTACTTC.